The clone carrying this T cell receptor beta chain has a count of ten or more. What it binds is unknown. This CDR3 comprises 15 residues. Germline CDR1 and CDR2: SGHAT and FQNNGV. Trimming stripped 5 bases from V and 7 bases from J, with 20 bases between. This specimen comes from a study of metastatic and nonmetastatic thyroid tumors. Across the whole study: It was across blood and tumor or nodule tissue from malignant and benign thyroid patients that repertoires were compared. Study results and limitations: In blood and tumor, TCR beta diversity was reportedly significantly higher in malignant thyroid tumors than in benign nodules.

In the original analysis: A distant-metastasis classifier for papillary thyroid cancer was built using CDR3 differences across clinicopathological groups. TCRdb re-called the PCR reads through MiXCR. None of the V and J calls come from the authors' own analysis; TCRdb made them. The sample has approximately 86,000 clones, under 15% seen once. Treatment of any kind had been given to no patient before thyroid surgery. The V and J genes are TRBV11-2 and TRBJ1-2, with TRBD1 as a possible D gene (5 bases). Material for sequencing was tumor tissue. The source of this sequence is a female donor with papillary thyroid cancer or a benign thyroid nodule (not recorded which). Some clones in this sample may be carry-over from other donors' samples. As DNA, the CDR3 is TGTGCCAGCAGCCCCGGGACGCCTTATAGGGGTGGCTACACCTTC. Protein: CASSPGTPYRGGYTF.